The sequence of this T cell receptor beta chain was determined in a study of T cell responses to AZD1222 COVID-19 vaccine. The germline CDR1 and CDR2 sequences are LGHNA and YNFKEQ. Trimming removed 0 bases from V and 2 bases from J, with 10 bases in between. This CDR3 is built from 15 residues. The assay was immunoSEQ multiplex PCR, and TCRdb's table has in-frame clones only and misses some. Among approximately 150,000 clones listed, 90% were seen once. The TCR originated in an adult in good health. The rearrangement joins TRBV4-2 to TRBJ1-2, with D perhaps TRBD1 (5 bases). The sample consisted of peripheral blood, taken on day 0 of AZD1222 vaccination. The DNA for the CDR3 is TGTGCCAGCAGCCAAGATCTACAGGAGAACTATGGCTACACCTTC. Encoded protein: CASSQDLQENYGYTF.